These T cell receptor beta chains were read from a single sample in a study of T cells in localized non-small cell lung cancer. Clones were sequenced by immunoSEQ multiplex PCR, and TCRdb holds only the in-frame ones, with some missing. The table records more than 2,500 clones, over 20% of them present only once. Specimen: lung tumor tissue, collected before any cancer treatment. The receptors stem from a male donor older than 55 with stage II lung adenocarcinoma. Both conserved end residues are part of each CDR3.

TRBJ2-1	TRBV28	CASSSLAGANEQFF
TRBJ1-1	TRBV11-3	CASSRDRADTEAFF
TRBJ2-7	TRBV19	CASKPRQGPYEQYF
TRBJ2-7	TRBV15	CATSGLGTGGYEQYF
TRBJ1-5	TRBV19	CASKPGKYSNQPQHF
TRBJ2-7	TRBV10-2	CASSQQGGYEQYF
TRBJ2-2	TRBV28	CASSLSYRLVGGELFF
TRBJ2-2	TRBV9	CASSVELRVGTGELFF
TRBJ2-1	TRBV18	CASSRPPLGEFF
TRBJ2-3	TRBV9	CASKKRETDTQYF
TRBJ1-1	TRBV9	CASSPRTGMGKGTEAFF
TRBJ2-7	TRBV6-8	CASRHGANEQYF
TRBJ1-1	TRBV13	CASSLARVGVNTEAFF
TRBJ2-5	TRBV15	CATSRQVRGQETQYF
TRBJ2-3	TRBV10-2	CASRDRDRGQDTQYF
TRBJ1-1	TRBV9	CASSGAGDTEAFF
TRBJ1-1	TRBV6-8	CASSFTRGNTEAFF
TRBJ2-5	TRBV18	CASSLTGEETQYF
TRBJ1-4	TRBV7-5	CASSSRQAPNEKLFF
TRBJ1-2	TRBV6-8	CASSLRWGTDYGYTF
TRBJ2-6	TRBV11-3	CASSPRQSSGANVLTF
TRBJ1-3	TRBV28	CASSSLHPTGNTIYF
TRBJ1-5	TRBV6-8	CASSVDREQPQHF
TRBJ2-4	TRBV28	CASTRGGTPNIQYF
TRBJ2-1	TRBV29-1	CSVEQGTNEQFF
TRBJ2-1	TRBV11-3	CASSSRGSADYNEQFF
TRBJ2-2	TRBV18	CASSWDRQTGELFF
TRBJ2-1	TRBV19	CASSWGGGYNEQFF
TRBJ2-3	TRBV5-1	CASSDGLAGDTDTQYF
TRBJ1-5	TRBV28	CAIRTDSNQPQHF
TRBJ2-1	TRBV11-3	CASLGGQSLYNEQFF
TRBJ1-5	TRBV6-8	CASSYSGTRLNQPQHF
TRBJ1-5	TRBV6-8	CASSADRVQPQHF
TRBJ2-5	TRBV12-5	CASGSVGQETQYF
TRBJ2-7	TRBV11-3	CASSLLANSYEQYF
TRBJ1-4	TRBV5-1	CASSLAGTGGEKLFF
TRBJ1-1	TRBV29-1	CSVLPGGVEAFF
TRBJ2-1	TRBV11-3	CASSLSVGISSYNEQFF
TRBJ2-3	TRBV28	CASSLDGLGTAVTDTQYF
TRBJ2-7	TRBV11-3	CASSLSTSGRARGSEQYF
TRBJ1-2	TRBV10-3	CAISESTGLNYGYTF
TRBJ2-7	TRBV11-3	CASSLDELRYEQYF